A selection of T cell receptor beta chains follows, all from one sample in a study of T cell responses to AZD1222 COVID-19 vaccine. Libraries were prepared by immunoSEQ multiplex PCR; TCRdb keeps only in-frame clonotypes and omits some of them. The repertoire holds 250,000 to 300,000 clones, around 93% seen once, with approximately 0.52% in the top ten. This specimen was peripheral blood, taken 28 days after the second AZD1222 dose. The receptors derive from an adult who received the AZD1222 COVID-19 vaccine. The CDR3 runs from the conserved cysteine through the conserved F or W.

TRBV5-1	TRBJ2-7	11	CASSGAYEQYF
TRBV12-5	TRBJ2-3	11	CASGFGDTQYF
TRBV7-2	TRBJ2-5	14	CASSLARRQETQYF
TRBV7-7	TRBJ2-7	15	CASSPGVADTYEQYF
TRBV7-3	TRBJ2-1	15	CASSFTGTLPDEQFF
TRBV28	TRBJ2-7	13	CASSWTGAYEQYF
TRBV28	TRBJ1-5	13	CAIRPPSNQPQHF
TRBV28	TRBJ2-1	15	CASRQSGGAHNEQFF
TRBV28	TRBJ1-5	13	CASRPQGSQPQHF
TRBV6-5	TRBJ2-7	14	CASSSPGVVQRQYF
TRBV24-1	TRBJ1-6	16	CATSDPRQGSSSPLHF
TRBV6-4	TRBJ1-3	17	CASSGMTDSLSGNTIYF
TRBV12-3/TRBV12-4	TRBJ1-2	13	CASSRQSPYGYTF
TRBV2	TRBJ1-4	13	CATAQGAQEKLFF
TRBV5-4	TRBJ2-1	16	CASSFFLAGGYNEQFF
TRBV20-1	TRBJ1-2	10	CSATPGGYTF
TRBV9	TRBJ2-2	13	CASSVDGAGELFF
TRBV2	TRBJ2-7	14	CASSEAGWSYEQYF
TRBV27	TRBJ1-2	16	CASSLVGNRAAYGYTF
TRBV4-3	TRBJ2-7	13	CASSPTRSYEQYF
TRBV27	TRBJ2-1	12	CASSLGPHEQFF
TRBV25-1	TRBJ2-1	13	CASSEYGGGEQFF
TRBV7-2	TRBJ2-7	16	CASSPWGAGSSYEQYF
TRBV19	TRBJ1-5	14	CASSILDSNQPQHF
TRBV29-1	TRBJ2-5	15	CSVVTAASSRETQYF
TRBV10-3	TRBJ1-3	16	CAISADSTFSGNTIYF
TRBV7-6	TRBJ2-7	15	CASSLGGTSDYEQYF
TRBV6-1	TRBJ2-7	14	CASSEAGTTDEQYF
TRBV19	TRBJ2-1	15	CAPRRVESSYNEQFF
TRBV29-1	TRBJ1-2	12	CSTRDAYYGYTF
TRBV5-1	TRBJ2-1	15	CASSLRGESYNEQFF
TRBV7-7	TRBJ2-3	15	CASSLGQSSTDTQYF
TRBV9	TRBJ1-1	15	CASSTRTGLNTEAFF
TRBV19	TRBJ2-1	13	CASSMGQGDEQFF
TRBV10-3	TRBJ2-1	13	CAISARTKVEQFF
TRBV27	TRBJ2-1	13	CASSLGSYNEQFF
TRBV1	TRBJ2-2	16	CTSSQDVRLAAGELFF
TRBV19	TRBJ1-2	14	CASSVPATNYGYTF
TRBV6-1	TRBJ2-6	17	CASSQAGGKPGANVLTF